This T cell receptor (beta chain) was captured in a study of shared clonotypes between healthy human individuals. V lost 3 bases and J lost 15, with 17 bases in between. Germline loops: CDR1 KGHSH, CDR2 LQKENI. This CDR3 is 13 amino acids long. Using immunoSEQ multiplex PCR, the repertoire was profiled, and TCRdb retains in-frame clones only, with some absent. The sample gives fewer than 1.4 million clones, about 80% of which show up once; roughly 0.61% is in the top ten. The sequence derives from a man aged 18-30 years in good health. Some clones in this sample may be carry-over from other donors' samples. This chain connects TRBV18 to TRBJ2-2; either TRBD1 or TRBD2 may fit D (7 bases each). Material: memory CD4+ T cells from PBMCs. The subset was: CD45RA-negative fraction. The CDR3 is CASSPGGTAFMFF. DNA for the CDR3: TGTGCCAGCTCACCCGGGGGGACAGCCTTCATGTTTTTT.